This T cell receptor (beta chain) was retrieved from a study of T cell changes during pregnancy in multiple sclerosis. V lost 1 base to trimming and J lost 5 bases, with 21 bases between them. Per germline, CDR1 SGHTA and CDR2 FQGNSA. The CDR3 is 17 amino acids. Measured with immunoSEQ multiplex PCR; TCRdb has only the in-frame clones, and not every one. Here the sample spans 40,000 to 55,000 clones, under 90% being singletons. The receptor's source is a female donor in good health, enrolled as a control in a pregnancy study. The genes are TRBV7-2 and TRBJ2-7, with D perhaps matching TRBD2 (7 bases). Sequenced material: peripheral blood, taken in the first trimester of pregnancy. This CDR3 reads CASSLGGGGRRGDEQYF. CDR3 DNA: TGTGCCAGCAGCTTAGGGGGCGGGGGCCGGCGAGGGGACGAGCAGTACTTC.